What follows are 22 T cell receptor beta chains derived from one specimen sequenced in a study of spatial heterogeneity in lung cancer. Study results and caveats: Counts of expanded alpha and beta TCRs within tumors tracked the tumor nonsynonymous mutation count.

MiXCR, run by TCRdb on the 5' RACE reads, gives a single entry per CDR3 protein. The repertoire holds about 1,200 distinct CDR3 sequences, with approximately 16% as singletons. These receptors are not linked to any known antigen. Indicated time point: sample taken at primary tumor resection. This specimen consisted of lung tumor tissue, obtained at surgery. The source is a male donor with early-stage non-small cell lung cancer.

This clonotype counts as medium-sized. The CDR3 is CATKPCRKLTDEQFF. The CDR3 DNA follows: TGCGCCACCAAACCTTGCAGAAAACTCACGGATGAGCAGTTCTTC. The J gene is TRBJ2-1, the V gene TRBV10-1; no definite D call. Germline lookup yields CDR1 WNHNN and CDR2 SYGVQD (reference sequence). The CDR3 spans 15 residues. Between the trimmed V and J ends, which lost 10 bases and 8 bases, there was a span of 24 bases.

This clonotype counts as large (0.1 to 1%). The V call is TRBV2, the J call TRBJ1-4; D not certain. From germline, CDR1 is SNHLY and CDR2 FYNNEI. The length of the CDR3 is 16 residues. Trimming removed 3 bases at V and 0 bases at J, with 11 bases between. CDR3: CASSDGTFATNEKLFF. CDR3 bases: TGTGCCAGCAGTGATGGCACCTTTGCAACTAATGAAAAACTGTTTTTT.

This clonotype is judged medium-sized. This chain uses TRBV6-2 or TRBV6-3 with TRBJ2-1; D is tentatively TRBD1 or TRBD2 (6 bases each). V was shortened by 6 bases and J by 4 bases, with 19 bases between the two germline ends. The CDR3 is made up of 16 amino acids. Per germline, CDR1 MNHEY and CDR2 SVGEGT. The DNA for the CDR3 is TGTGCCAGCAGGGGGGTTCATCGGGGGCGATACAATGAGCAGTTCTTC. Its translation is CASRGVHRGRYNEQFF.

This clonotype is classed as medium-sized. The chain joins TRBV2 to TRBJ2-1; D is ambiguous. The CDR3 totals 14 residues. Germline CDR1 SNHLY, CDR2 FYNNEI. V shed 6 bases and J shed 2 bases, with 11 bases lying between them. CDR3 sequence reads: CASRTRLPYNEQFF. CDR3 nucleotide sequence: TGTGCCAGCAGAACGAGACTTCCCTACAATGAGCAGTTCTTC.

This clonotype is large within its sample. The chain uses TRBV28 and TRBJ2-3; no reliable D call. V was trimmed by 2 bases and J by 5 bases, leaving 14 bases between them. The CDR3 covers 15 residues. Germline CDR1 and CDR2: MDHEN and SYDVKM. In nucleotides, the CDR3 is TGTGCCAGCAGTTTACCGGAAGGCCTTTTAGATACGCAGTATTTT. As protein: CASSLPEGLLDTQYF.

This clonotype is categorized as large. CDR3 sequence reads: CSARIPGTGFGLGNEQFF. The DNA for the CDR3 is TGCAGTGCTAGAATACCCGGGACAGGGTTTGGTTTGGGCAATGAGCAGTTCTTC. V and J are TRBV20-1 and TRBJ2-1; TRBD1 aligns across 9 bases. Trimming removed 2 bases from V and 6 bases from J; junction bases left unmatched: 17. CDR3 length: 18 amino acids. Germline V gene data show CDR1 as DFQATT and CDR2 as SNEGSKA (reference sequence).

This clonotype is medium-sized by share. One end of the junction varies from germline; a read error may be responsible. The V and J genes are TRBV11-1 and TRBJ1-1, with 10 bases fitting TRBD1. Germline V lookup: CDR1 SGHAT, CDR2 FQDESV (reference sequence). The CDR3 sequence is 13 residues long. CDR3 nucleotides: TGTTCCAGCAGCACGGACAGGGGGATTGAAGCTTTCTTT. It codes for CSSSTDRGIEAFF.

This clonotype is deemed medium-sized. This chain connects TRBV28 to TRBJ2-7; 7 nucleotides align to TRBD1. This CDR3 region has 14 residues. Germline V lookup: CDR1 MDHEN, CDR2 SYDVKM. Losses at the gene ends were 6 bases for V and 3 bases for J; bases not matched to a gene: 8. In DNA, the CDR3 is TGTGCCAGCAGAACAACAGGGGATCGCTACGAGCAGTACTTC. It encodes CASRTTGDRYEQYF.

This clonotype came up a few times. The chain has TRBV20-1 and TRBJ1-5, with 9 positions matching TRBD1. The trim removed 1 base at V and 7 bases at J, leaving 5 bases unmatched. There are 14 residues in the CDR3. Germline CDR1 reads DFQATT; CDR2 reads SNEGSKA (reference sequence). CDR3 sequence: CSARAGTGSQPQHF. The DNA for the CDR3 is TGCAGTGCTAGAGCCGGGACAGGGAGCCAGCCCCAGCATTTT.

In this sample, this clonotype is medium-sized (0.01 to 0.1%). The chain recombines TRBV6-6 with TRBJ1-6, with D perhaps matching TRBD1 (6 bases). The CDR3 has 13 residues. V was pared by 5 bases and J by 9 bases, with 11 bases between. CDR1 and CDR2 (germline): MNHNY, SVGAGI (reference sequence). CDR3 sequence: CASSPTGISPLHF. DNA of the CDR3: TGTGCCAGCAGTCCAACAGGGATTTCACCCCTCCACTTT.

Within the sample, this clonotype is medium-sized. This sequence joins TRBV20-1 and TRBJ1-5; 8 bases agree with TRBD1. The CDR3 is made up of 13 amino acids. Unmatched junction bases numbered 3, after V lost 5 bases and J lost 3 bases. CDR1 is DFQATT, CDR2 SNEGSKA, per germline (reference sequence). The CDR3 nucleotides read TGCAGTGCTTACAGGGGGGACAATCAGCCCCAGCATTTT. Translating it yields CSAYRGDNQPQHF.

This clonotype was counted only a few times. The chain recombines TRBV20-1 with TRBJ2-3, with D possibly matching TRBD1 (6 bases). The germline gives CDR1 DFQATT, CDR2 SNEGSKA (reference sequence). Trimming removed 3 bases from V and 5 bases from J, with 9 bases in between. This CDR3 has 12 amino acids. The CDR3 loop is CSASRGGDTQYF. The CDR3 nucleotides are TGCAGTGCTAGTCGAGGGGGAGATACGCAGTATTTT.

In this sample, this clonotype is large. CDR3 amino acids: CASSPRTLTDTQYF. In DNA, the CDR3 is TGTGCCAGCAGCCCGAGGACTCTCACAGATACGCAGTATTTT. The chain combines TRBV14 with TRBJ2-3, with D maybe TRBD2 (5 bases). This CDR3 spans 14 amino acids. CDR1 is SGHDN, CDR2 FVKESK, per germline. The V gene lost 4 bases and the J gene lost 2 bases, with 10 bases spanning the gap.

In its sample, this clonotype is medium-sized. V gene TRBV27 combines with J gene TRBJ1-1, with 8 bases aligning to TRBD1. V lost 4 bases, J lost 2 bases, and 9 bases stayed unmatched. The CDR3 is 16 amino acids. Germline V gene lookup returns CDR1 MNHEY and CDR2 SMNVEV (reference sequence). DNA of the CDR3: TGTGCCAGCAGTTCCGATACAGGGGGAGTTAACACTGAAGCTTTCTTT. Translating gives CASSSDTGGVNTEAFF.

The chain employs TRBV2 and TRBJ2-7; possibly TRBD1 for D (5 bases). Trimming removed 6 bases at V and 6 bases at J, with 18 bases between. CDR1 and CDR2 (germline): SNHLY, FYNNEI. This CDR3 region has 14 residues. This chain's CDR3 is CASRGAGRGSEQYF. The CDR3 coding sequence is TGTGCCAGCAGAGGAGCAGGGCGCGGATCCGAGCAGTACTTC. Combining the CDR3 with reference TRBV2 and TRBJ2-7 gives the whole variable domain EPEVTQTPSHQVTQMGQEVILRCVPISNHLYFYWYRQILGQKVEFLVSFYNNEISEKSEIFDDQFSVERPDGSNFTLKIRSTKLEDSAMYFCASRGAGRGSEQYFGPGTRLTVT.

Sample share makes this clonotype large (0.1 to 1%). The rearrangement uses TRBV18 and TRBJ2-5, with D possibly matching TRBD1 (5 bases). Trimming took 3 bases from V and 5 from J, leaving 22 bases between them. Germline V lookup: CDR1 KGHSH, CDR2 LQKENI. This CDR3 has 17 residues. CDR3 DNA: TGTGCCAGCTCACCGGGTCCTACGTCGCCCAGGGTGGAGACCCAGTACTTC. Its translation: CASSPGPTSPRVETQYF.

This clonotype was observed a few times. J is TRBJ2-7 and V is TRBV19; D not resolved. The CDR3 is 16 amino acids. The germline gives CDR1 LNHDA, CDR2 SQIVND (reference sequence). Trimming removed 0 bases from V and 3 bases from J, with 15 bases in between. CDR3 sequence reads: CASSIEGGRGIYEQYF. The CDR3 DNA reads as TGTGCCAGTAGTATAGAAGGCGGTCGAGGCATCTACGAGCAGTACTTC.

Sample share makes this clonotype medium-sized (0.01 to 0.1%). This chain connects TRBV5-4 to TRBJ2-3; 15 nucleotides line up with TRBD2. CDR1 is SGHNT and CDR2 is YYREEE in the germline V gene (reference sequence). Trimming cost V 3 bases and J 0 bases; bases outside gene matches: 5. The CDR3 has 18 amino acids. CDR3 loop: CASSWTSGRAISTDTQYF. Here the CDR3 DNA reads TGTGCCAGCAGCTGGACTAGCGGGAGGGCGATTAGCACAGATACGCAGTATTTT.

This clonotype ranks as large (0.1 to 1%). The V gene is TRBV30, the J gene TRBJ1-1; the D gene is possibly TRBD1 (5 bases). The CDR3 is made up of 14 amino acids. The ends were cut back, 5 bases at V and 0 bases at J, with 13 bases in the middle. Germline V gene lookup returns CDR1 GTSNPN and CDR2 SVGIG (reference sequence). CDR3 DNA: TGTGCCTGGGACCCCGAGGGGATGAACACTGAAGCTTTCTTT. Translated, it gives CAWDPEGMNTEAFF. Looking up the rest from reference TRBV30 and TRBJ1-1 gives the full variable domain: SQTIHQWPATLVQPVGSPLSLECTVEGTSNPNLYWYRQAAGRGLQLLFYSVGIGQISSEVPQNLSASRPQDRQFILSSKKLLLSDSGFYLCAWDPEGMNTEAFFGQGTRLTVV.

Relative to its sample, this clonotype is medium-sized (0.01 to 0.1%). This CDR3 reads CSARDRKETQYF. Here the CDR3 DNA reads TGCAGTGCTAGAGATCGAAAAGAGACCCAGTACTTC. The V call is TRBV20-1, the J call TRBJ2-5; D is ambiguous. V gave up 0 bases and J gave up 3 bases, with 5 bases separating them. Looked up from germline, CDR1 is DFQATT and CDR2 is SNEGSKA (reference sequence). CDR3 size: 12 residues.

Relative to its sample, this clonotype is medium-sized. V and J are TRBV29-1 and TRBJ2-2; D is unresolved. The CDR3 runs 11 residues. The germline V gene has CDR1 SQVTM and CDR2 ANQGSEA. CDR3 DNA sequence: TGCAGGCCGACGGACACCGGGGAGCTGTTTTTT. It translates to CRPTDTGELFF.

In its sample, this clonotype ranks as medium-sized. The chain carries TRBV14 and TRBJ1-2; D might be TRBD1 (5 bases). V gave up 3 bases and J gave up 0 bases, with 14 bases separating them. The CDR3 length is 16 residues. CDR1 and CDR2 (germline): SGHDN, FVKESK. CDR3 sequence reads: CASSQLPDSTNYGYTF. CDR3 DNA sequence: TGTGCCAGCAGCCAGTTACCTGACAGCACTAACTATGGCTACACCTTC.